This T cell receptor beta chain was retrieved from a study of T-cell memory formation after mild COVID-19. The sample holds a few counts of this clonotype. Per the germline V gene, CDR1 is SQVTM and CDR2 is ANQGSEA. The V gene end was trimmed by 6 bases and the J gene end by 9 bases; junction bases not matched to a gene: 20. The CDR3 runs 17 residues. TCRdb itself ran the 5' RACE reads through MiXCR, one entry per CDR3 protein. Among around 390,000 distinct CDR3 sequences, roughly 15% were seen once, and the ten largest hold roughly 21%. The material sequenced was PBMCs or a T cell subset sorted from them (not recorded which). The sequence was obtained from a man aged 18 to 29 who had mild COVID-19 (a few samples of this study predate the infection). Cell type and time point are not known. The genes are TRBV29-1 and TRBJ1-6, with 7 bases identical to TRBD1. CDR3 in DNA: TGCAGCGTGCCGCACAGGGGACATTTCCTCGACCCTTCACCCCTCCACTTT. Protein product: CSVPHRGHFLDPSPLHF. The full variable domain, rest sourced from reference TRBV29-1 and TRBJ1-6, is SAVISQKPSRDICQRGTSLTIQCQVDSQVTMMFWYRQQPGQSLTLIATANQGSEATYESGFVIDKFPISRPNLTFSTLTVSNMSPEDSSIYLCSVPHRGHFLDPSPLHFGNGTRLTVT.